Below are 15 T cell receptor beta chains sequenced from a single sample in a study of STAT5B mutations in CD4+ large granular lymphocyte leukemia. Assay used: immunoSEQ multiplex PCR; TCRdb lists only in-frame clones, some missing. This table holds 30,000 to 40,000 clones, less than 70% found once. The sequencing sample was made of CD4+ T cells from blood buffy coats. The receptors stem from a human donor in good health.

The genes are TRBV18 and TRBJ2-3; possible D gene TRBD1, 6 bases. Trimming cost V 0 bases and J 0 bases, with 13 bases left between them. Germline V lookup: CDR1 KGHSH, CDR2 LQKENI. The CDR3 runs 17 residues. The CDR3 DNA follows: TGTGCCAGCTCACCACCGGACGTGGGGGCAAGCACAGATACGCAGTATTTT. Translation: CASSPPDVGASTDTQYF.

The CDR3 region is CASSDNRLYQETQYF. DNA of the CDR3: TGTGCCAGCAGTGACAACCGGCTTTACCAAGAGACCCAGTACTTC. This rearrangement joins TRBV25-1 to TRBJ2-5, with unresolved D. The CDR3 spans 15 residues. The V gene's germline CDR1 is MGHDK and CDR2 SYGVNS. Trimming pared 3 bases from V and 0 bases from J, leaving 11 bases between.

J is TRBJ1-5 and V is TRBV18; no clear D gene. This CDR3 spans 15 amino acids. V was cut by 6 bases and J by 1 base, with 13 bases left in between. Germline CDR1 is KGHSH and CDR2 is LQKENI. Written as DNA, the CDR3 is TGTGCCAGCTCCGACACCTCTCGGAGCAATCAGCCCCAGCATTTT. Translating gives CASSDTSRSNQPQHF.

This clone showed up just a few times. The chain links TRBV30 to TRBJ2-5; 10 bases agree with TRBD2. The junction had 9 bases not matched to a gene; V was cut back by 8 bases and J by 6 bases. The germline V gene encodes CDR1 GTSNPN and CDR2 SVGIG (reference sequence). There are 13 residues in the CDR3. The CDR3, as DNA: TGTGCCGGAAGGACTAGCGGAATACAGACCCAGTACTTC. Translating it yields CAGRTSGIQTQYF.

The chain uses TRBV5-4 and TRBJ2-5; tentatively, D is TRBD2 (7 bases). Trimming cost V 1 base and J 4 bases, with 8 bases left between them. Germline V gene sequence: CDR1 SGHNT, CDR2 YYREEE (reference sequence). The CDR3 spans 13 residues. In DNA, the CDR3 is TGTGCCAGCAGCTTGAGGGGGGGAGAGACCCAGTACTTC. This encodes CASSLRGGETQYF.

This chain joins TRBV2 and TRBJ2-7, with 7 bases that match TRBD1. CDR1 is SNHLY, CDR2 FYNNEI, per germline. V lost 5 bases, J lost 0 bases, and 7 bases stayed unmatched. CDR3 length: 15 amino acids. This CDR3 reads CASSLTGANSYEQYF. In DNA, the CDR3 is TGTGCCAGCAGTTTAACAGGGGCGAACTCCTACGAGCAGTACTTC.

This clone was observed once. The chain couples TRBV5-4 to TRBJ2-5; perhaps TRBD1 as D (5 bases). CDR1 and CDR2 (germline): SGHNT, YYREEE (reference sequence). V was cut by 0 bases and J by 2 bases, with 5 bases left in between. The CDR3 runs 13 residues. CDR3: CASSLGQQETQYF. In nucleotides, the CDR3 is TGTGCCAGCAGCTTGGGACAGCAAGAGACCCAGTACTTC.

CDR3 DNA: TGTGCCAGCAGTGACCAGACAGCCGGAAGCTCCTATAATTCACCCCTCCACTTT. It codes for CASSDQTAGSSYNSPLHF. V is TRBV6-1 and J is TRBJ1-6, with D tentatively TRBD1 (5 bases). The germline CDR1 and CDR2 sequences are MNHNS and SASEGT. This CDR3 is built from 18 residues. Trimming pared 3 bases from V and 0 bases from J, leaving 15 bases between.

This clone was observed once. The chain is built from TRBV28 and TRBJ1-5, with 7 bases identical to TRBD1. The length of the CDR3 is 14 residues. Germline lookup yields CDR1 MDHEN and CDR2 SYDVKM. J gave up 5 bases and V 5 bases, and 6 bases lay outside the gene matches. The CDR3: CASSLDRVDQPQHF. For the CDR3, the DNA is TGTGCCAGCAGTCTAGACAGGGTCGATCAGCCCCAGCATTTT. Variable domain in full (rest from reference TRBV28 and TRBJ1-5): DVKVTQSSRYLVKRTGEKVFLECVQDMDHENMFWYRQDPGLGLRLIYFSYDVKMKEKGDIPEGYSVSREKKERFSLILESASTNQTSMYLCASSLDRVDQPQHFGDGTRLSIL.

V gene TRBV4-3 combines with J gene TRBJ2-2; 11 nucleotides line up with TRBD2. The CDR3 contains 17 residues. The germline gives CDR1 LGHNA, CDR2 YSLEER. After removal of 4 bases from V and 4 bases from J, the junction contained 8 bases not matched to a gene. The CDR3 spells CASSRVSGGASTGELFF. The CDR3 DNA reads as TGCGCCAGCAGCCGGGTTAGCGGGGGGGCCTCCACCGGGGAGCTGTTTTTT.

V and J are TRBV2 and TRBJ1-6; TRBD1 aligns across 7 bases. Germline values: CDR1 SNHLY, CDR2 FYNNEI. The CDR3 totals 17 residues. Germline trimming cut 5 bases from V and 5 bases from J; bases unmatched to any gene: 12. CDR3 DNA: TGTGCCAGCAGTCTAACCGGGACAGTAGACCATAATTCACCCCTCCACTTT. It codes for CASSLTGTVDHNSPLHF.

This chain uses TRBV29-1 with TRBJ2-3, with 7 positions matching TRBD1. Germline V gives CDR1 SQVTM, CDR2 ANQGSEA. The CDR3 is 11 amino acids. The CDR3 loop reads CLGQGTDTQYF. The CDR3 bases are TGCCTTGGACAGGGCACAGATACGCAGTATTTT.

This clone was found once. This chain connects TRBV7-9 to TRBJ2-7, with TRBD1 as a possible D gene (6 bases). The V gene's germline CDR1 is SEHNR and CDR2 FQNEAQ (reference sequence). The CDR3 consists of 16 residues. V lost 5 bases and J 3 bases, leaving 20 bases between the germline ends. CDR3 amino acids: CASSANRAPILYEQYF. The CDR3 DNA reads as TGTGCCAGCAGCGCCAACAGGGCTCCCATTCTCTACGAGCAGTACTTC.

The chain couples TRBV6-5 to TRBJ1-1; 7 positions agree with TRBD1. CDR1 is MNHEY and CDR2 is SVGAGI in the germline V gene. The ends lost 2 bases at V and 0 bases at J; junction bases unmatched: 3. The CDR3 has 15 amino acids. The CDR3 is CASSYTTGMNTEAFF. The CDR3 DNA follows: TGTGCCAGCAGTTACACGACAGGGATGAACACTGAAGCTTTCTTT.

Written as DNA, the CDR3 is TGTGCCAGCAGCTTCTCTAGCGGGGGGCCACAAGAGACCCAGTACTTC. This codes for CASSFSSGGPQETQYF. The gene calls are TRBV7-9 and TRBJ2-5, with 11 positions matching TRBD2. The CDR3 runs to 16 residues. V dropped 3 bases and J dropped 2; count of bases not matched to a gene: 5. CDR1 and CDR2 (germline): SEHNR, FQNEAQ (reference sequence).